The sequence of this TCR beta chain was determined in a study of control samples from healthy donors and cancer patients. Method: immunoSEQ multiplex PCR; TCRdb's copy keeps in-frame clones and lacks some. The data show about 38,000 clones, around four fifths seen once. The CDR3 sequence is 13 residues long. Trimming pared 3 bases from V and 5 bases from J, leaving 10 bases between. V is TRBV12-3 or TRBV12-4 and J is TRBJ2-5; D is perhaps TRBD1 or TRBD2 (5 bases each). Sample: PBMCs. The receptor's source is a woman aged 55-70 years with lung cancer. This CDR3 reads CASSLRGMETQYF. Written as DNA, the CDR3 is TGTGCCAGCAGTTTGAGGGGAATGGAGACCCAGTACTTC.